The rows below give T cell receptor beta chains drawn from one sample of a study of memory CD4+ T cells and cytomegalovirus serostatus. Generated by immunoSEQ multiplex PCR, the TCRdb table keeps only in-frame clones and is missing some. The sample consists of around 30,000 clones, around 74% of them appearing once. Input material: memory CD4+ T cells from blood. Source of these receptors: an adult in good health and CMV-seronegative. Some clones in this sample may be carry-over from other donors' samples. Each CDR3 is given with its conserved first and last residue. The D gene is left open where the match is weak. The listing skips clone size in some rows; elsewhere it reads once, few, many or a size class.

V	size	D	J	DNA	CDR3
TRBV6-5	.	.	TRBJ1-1	TGTGCCAGCAGGCAGATACAGGGGAACACTGAAGCTTTCTTT	CASRQIQGNTEAFF
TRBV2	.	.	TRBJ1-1	TGTGCCAGCAGTGAAGCCGGGTTGAACACTGAAGCTTTCTTT	CASSEAGLNTEAFF
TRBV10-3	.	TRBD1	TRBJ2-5	TGTGCCATAGGGACAGGTCAAGAGACCCAGTACTTC	CAIGTGQETQYF
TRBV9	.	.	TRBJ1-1	TGTGCCAGCAGCGTAGACCCGGGCGGCACTGAAGCTTTCTTT	CASSVDPGGTEAFF
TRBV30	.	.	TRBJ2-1	TGTGCCTGGAGTGTACGCGGGCCAGGCAATGAGCAGTTCTTC	CAWSVRGPGNEQFF
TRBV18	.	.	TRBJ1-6	TGTGCCAGCTCACCGCAGCTCGGGTCACCCCTCCACTTT	CASSPQLGSPLHF
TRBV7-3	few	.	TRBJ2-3	TGTGCCAGCAGCTTAGCGACTAGCACAGATACGCAGTATTTT	CASSLATSTDTQYF
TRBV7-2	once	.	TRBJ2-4	TGTGCCAGCAGCTTAGATGCCGGGACACGAAACATTCAGTACTTC	CASSLDAGTRNIQYF
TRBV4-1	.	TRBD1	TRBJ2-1	TGCGCCAGCAGCCGCGGGACAGGGAACGACAATGAGCAGTTCTTC	CASSRGTGNDNEQFF
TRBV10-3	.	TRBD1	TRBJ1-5	TGTGCCATAAACTCAGGGGGTCCCAATCAGCCCCAGCATTTT	CAINSGGPNQPQHF
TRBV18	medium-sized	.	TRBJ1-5	TGTGCCAGCTCACCACAAGGGTGGAATCAGCCCCAGCATTTT	CASSPQGWNQPQHF
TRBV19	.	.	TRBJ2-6	TGTGCCAGTAGTTCGCGGATATCTGGGGCCAACGTCCTGACTTTC	CASSSRISGANVLTF
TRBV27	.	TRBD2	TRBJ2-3	TGTGCCAGCAGTCCGGGGACTAGCAAGCCAGATACGCAGTATTTT	CASSPGTSKPDTQYF
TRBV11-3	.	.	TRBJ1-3	TGTGCCAGCAGCACAAACGGTTTCTCTGGAAACACCATATATTTT	CASSTNGFSGNTIYF
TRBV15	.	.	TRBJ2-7	TGTGCCACCAGCAGAGAAGGGGGTTCGGTCTACGAGCAGTACTTC	CATSREGGSVYEQYF
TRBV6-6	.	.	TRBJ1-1	TGTGCCAGCAGGAGGATTAACACTGAAGCTTTCTTT	CASRRINTEAFF
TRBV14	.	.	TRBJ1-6	TGTGCCAGCAGCCAAGGCGCCAATAATTCACCCCTCCACTTT	CASSQGANNSPLHF
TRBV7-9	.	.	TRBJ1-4	TGTGCCAGCAGCTTAGGACAGGTTAATGAAAAACTGTTTTTT	CASSLGQVNEKLFF
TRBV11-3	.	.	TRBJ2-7	TGTGCCAGCAGCCTAGGGGACGGCGAATACGAGCAGTACTTC	CASSLGDGEYEQYF
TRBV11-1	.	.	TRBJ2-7	TGTGCCAGCAGCTTAGCGACGGCAGGGAGGTCCTACGAGCAGTACTTC	CASSLATAGRSYEQYF
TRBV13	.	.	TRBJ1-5	TGTGCCAGCAGCAGGGGACATCTCAATCAGCCCCAGCATTTT	CASSRGHLNQPQHF
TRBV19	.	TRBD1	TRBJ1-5	TGTGCCAGTAGTATACTCGGGACAGGGGGAGTTCAGCCCCAGCATTTT	CASSILGTGGVQPQHF
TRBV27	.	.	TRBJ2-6	TGTGCCAGCAGTTCCCACGGGGCTGGGGCCAACGTCCTGACTTTC	CASSSHGAGANVLTF
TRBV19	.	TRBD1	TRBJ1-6	TGTGCCAGTAGTGGGACAGGGGGAGCTTCACCCCTCCACTTT	CASSGTGGASPLHF
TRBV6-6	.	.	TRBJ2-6	TGTGCCAGCAGACCCGACAGCTCTGGGGCCAACGTCCTGACTTTC	CASRPDSSGANVLTF
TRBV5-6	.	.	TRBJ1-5	TGTGCCAGCAGCTTGTTTCTGACTAACTCTCTTTATAGCAATCAGCCCCAGCATTTT	CASSLFLTNSLYSNQPQHF
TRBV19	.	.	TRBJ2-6	TGTGCCAGTAGTATCGAGAGCGGTGGGGCCAACGTCCTGACTTTC	CASSIESGGANVLTF
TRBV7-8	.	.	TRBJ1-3	TGTGCCAGCAGCTTAGGTCGGAACACCATATATTTT	CASSLGRNTIYF
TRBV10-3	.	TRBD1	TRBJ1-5	TGTGCCATCAGTGAGTCGTGGGGACAGGGACGTCAGCCCCAGCATTTT	CAISESWGQGRQPQHF
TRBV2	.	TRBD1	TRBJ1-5	TGTGCCAGCAGTGAAGGGACAGGGTCTCAGCCCCAGCATTTT	CASSEGTGSQPQHF
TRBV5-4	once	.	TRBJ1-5	TGTGCCAGCAGCGCTCAGGGGTCGGATCAGCCCCAGCATTTT	CASSAQGSDQPQHF
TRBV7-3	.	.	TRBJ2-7	TGTGCCAGCAGCTCAGGGGTGTCGGGCTACGAGCAGTACTTC	CASSSGVSGYEQYF
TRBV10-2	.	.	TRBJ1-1	TGCGCCAGCAGTGAGTGGAGTGTCGTGCCTGAGAGCACTGAAGCTTTCTTT	CASSEWSVVPESTEAFF
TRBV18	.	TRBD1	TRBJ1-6	TGTGCCAGCTCAGCCGGGACAGCCGATAATTCACCCCTCCACTTT	CASSAGTADNSPLHF
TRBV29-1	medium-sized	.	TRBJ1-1	TGCAGCGTTACCCGTAGCACTGAAGCTTTCTTT	CSVTRSTEAFF
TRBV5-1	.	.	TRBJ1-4	TGCGCCAGCAGCTTGGCCGGTGGGCAAGGAAATGAAAAACTGTTTTTT	CASSLAGGQGNEKLFF
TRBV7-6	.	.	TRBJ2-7	TGTGCCAGCAGCTTGGGAACAACAGGGGAGGACTACGAGCAGTACTTC	CASSLGTTGEDYEQYF
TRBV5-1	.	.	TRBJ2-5	TGCGCCAGCAGCTTGGGTGGGGCTATACTCCAAGAGACCCAGTACTTC	CASSLGGAILQETQYF
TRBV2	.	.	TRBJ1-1	TGTGCCAGCAGCCTAGACCGGAGACCTGAAGCTTTCTTT	CASSLDRRPEAFF
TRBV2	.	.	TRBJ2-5	TGTGCCAGCAAGTACCAAGAGACCCAGTACTTC	CASKYQETQYF
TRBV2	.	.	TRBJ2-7	TGTGCCAGCACTTGGAGGACCCCCTCCTACGAGCAGTACTTC	CASTWRTPSYEQYF
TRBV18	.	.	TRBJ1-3	TGTGCCAGCTCACCCGGGGGCTCTGGAAACACCATATATTTT	CASSPGGSGNTIYF
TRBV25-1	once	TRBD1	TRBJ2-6	TGTGCCAGCAGTTCCCCGGGACAGGGGCACTCTGGGGCCAACGTCCTGACTTTC	CASSSPGQGHSGANVLTF
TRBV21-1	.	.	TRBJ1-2	TGTGCCAGCAGCAAGGGGAAGACAGGAGGGGGGCACTATGGCTACACCTTC	CASSKGKTGGGHYGYTF
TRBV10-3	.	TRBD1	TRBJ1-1	TGTGCCATCAGGGGGCCGGGACAGGGGAACACTGAAGCTTTCTTT	CAIRGPGQGNTEAFF
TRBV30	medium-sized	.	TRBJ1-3	TGTGCCTGGAGTGTAGGCTCTGGAAACACCATATATTTT	CAWSVGSGNTIYF
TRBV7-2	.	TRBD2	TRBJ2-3	TGTGCCAGCAGCTTAGCCCCTAGCGGGGTTAGCACAGATACGCAGTATTTT	CASSLAPSGVSTDTQYF
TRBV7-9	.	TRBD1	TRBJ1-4	TGTGCCAGCAGCCAGCAGGCCCGGGACAGCAACAATGAAAAACTGTTTTTT	CASSQQARDSNNEKLFF
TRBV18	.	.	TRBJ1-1	TGTGCCAGCTCTTCAGCAGGGATGAACACTGAAGCTTTCTTT	CASSSAGMNTEAFF
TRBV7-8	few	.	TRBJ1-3	TGTGCCAGCAGCTTAGCTCAGGGAGTCACCATATATTTT	CASSLAQGVTIYF
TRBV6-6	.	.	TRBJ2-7	TGTGCCAGCACCCTCGGACGGGGTGCCTACGAGCAGTACTTC	CASTLGRGAYEQYF
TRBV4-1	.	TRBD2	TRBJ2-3	TGCGCCAGCAGCCAATCTAGCGGGGCCCTACGGGATACGCAGTATTTT	CASSQSSGALRDTQYF
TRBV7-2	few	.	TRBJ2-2	TGTGCCAGCAGCTTGTATCGGAACACCGGGGAGCTGTTTTTT	CASSLYRNTGELFF
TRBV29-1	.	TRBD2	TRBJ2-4	TGCAGCGTTGAAGTGCGCGGTAGCGGGGTGATGCTAGCCAAAAACATTCAGTACTTC	CSVEVRGSGVMLAKNIQYF